This TCR beta chain was retrieved from a study of T cell changes during pregnancy in multiple sclerosis. The table came from immunoSEQ multiplex PCR; TCRdb's copy has only in-frame clones and leaves some out. Of roughly 65,000 clones in the sample, under 95% were seen once. V was cut by 7 bases and J by 1 base, with 10 bases left in between. CDR3 size: 14 residues. Per the germline V gene, CDR1 is SNHLY and CDR2 is FYNNEI. The TCR was taken from a female donor in good health, enrolled as a control in a pregnancy study. The V and J genes are TRBV2 and TRBJ2-2; D is undetermined. Material: peripheral blood, obtained in the third trimester of pregnancy. CDR3 sequence (DNA): TGTGCCAGCAAATCTGCAGGGAACACCGGGGAGCTGTTTTTT. It specifies CASKSAGNTGELFF.